Listed below are T cell receptor beta chains from one sample, sequenced in a study of blood T cell repertoires in COVID-19. The assay was immunoSEQ multiplex PCR, and TCRdb's table has in-frame clones only and misses some. The profile shows roughly 200,000 clones, about 83% of them singletons. The sequenced material came from PBMCs or T cells enriched from blood (not recorded which). These receptors came from a man aged 35 to 55 with acute COVID-19. The CDR3 runs from the conserved cysteine through the conserved F or W. D genes are given only for firm matches. Clone size is shown for a subset of rows, as once, few, many or a class of expanded clone.

clone size: NA
D gene: NA
J gene: TRBJ1-6
V gene: TRBV27
CDR3 DNA: TGTGCCAGCAGTCCGCGGCCCCTACCAAAATTGCCCCTCCACTTT
CDR3 protein: CASSPRPLPKLPLHF

clone size: NA
D gene: TRBD2
J gene: TRBJ2-2
V gene: TRBV24-1
CDR3 DNA: TGTGCCGTCGTTAGGACTAGCGGGCCGAACACCGGGGAGCTGTTTTTT
CDR3 protein: CAVVRTSGPNTGELFF

clone size: NA
D gene: NA
J gene: TRBJ1-4
V gene: TRBV7-2
CDR3 DNA: TGTGCCAGCCGTGTAACGGTTACTAATGAAAAACTGTTTTTT
CDR3 protein: CASRVTVTNEKLFF

clone size: NA
D gene: TRBD2
J gene: TRBJ2-1
V gene: TRBV4-1
CDR3 DNA: TGCGCCAGCAGCCAAGAATCTGGACTAGCTGGCTACAATGAGCAGTTCTTC
CDR3 protein: CASSQESGLAGYNEQFF

clone size: NA
D gene: TRBD2
J gene: TRBJ2-1
V gene: TRBV9
CDR3 DNA: TGTGCCAGCAGCGTAGGTGGGACTATTGGAAGGGGGTTCTTC
CDR3 protein: CASSVGGTIGRGFF

clone size: NA
D gene: NA
J gene: TRBJ1-1
V gene: TRBV2
CDR3 DNA: TGTGCCAGCAGTGAATTAACAGAAGCTTTCTTT
CDR3 protein: CASSELTEAFF

clone size: NA
D gene: TRBD2
J gene: TRBJ2-5
V gene: TRBV2
CDR3 DNA: TGTGCCAGCCGCCCTGGGGTGCGGGAGACGGGGACCCAGTACTTC
CDR3 protein: CASRPGVRETGTQYF

clone size: NA
D gene: TRBD1
J gene: TRBJ2-1
V gene: TRBV18
CDR3 DNA: TGTGCCAGCTCACCGGGACAGTATGAGCAGTTCTTC
CDR3 protein: CASSPGQYEQFF

clone size: NA
D gene: NA
J gene: TRBJ1-6
V gene: TRBV6-5
CDR3 DNA: TGTGCCAGCAGTTACTCGGCTGGCGGGTGGGTCCACTTT
CDR3 protein: CASSYSAGGWVHF

clone size: NA
D gene: NA
J gene: TRBJ1-5
V gene: TRBV5-6
CDR3 DNA: TGTGCCAGCAGCACGGCGATGGGGGACGGATTCGGGGGGCCCCAGCATTTT
CDR3 protein: CASSTAMGDGFGGPQHF

clone size: NA
D gene: NA
J gene: TRBJ1-2
V gene: TRBV28
CDR3 DNA: TGTGCCACATTCACCCGGAGCACCGAAACCCTCTTC
CDR3 protein: CATFTRSTETLF

clone size: NA
D gene: NA
J gene: TRBJ2-1
V gene: TRBV25-1
CDR3 DNA: TGTGCCAGCAGTGAATCTGTGCGGAGAGAGCAGTTCTTC
CDR3 protein: CASSESVRREQFF

clone size: NA
D gene: NA
J gene: TRBJ1-1
V gene: TRBV19
CDR3 DNA: TGTGCCACAAAACAGGTGGGGGGGTCTGAAGCTTTCTTT
CDR3 protein: CATKQVGGSEAFF

clone size: NA
D gene: TRBD2
J gene: TRBJ2-5
V gene: TRBV18
CDR3 DNA: TGTGCCAGCTCACCACAGGCAGCGGGAGAGAGTTATGGAGAGACCCAGTACTTC
CDR3 protein: CASSPQAAGESYGETQYF

clone size: NA
D gene: TRBD1
J gene: TRBJ1-3
V gene: TRBV4-1
CDR3 DNA: TGCGCCAGCAGCCGGACAGGACTCGGAAACACCATATATTTT
CDR3 protein: CASSRTGLGNTIYF

clone size: NA
D gene: TRBD1
J gene: TRBJ2-7
V gene: TRBV18
CDR3 DNA: TGTGCCAGCTCACCAACCCTCGGGACAGGGGACTACGAGCAGTACTTC
CDR3 protein: CASSPTLGTGDYEQYF

clone size: once
D gene: TRBD1
J gene: TRBJ1-4
V gene: TRBV10-2
CDR3 DNA: TGCGCCAGCAGCGGACAGGGCGATGAAAAACTGTTTTTT
CDR3 protein: CASSGQGDEKLFF

clone size: NA
D gene: TRBD1
J gene: TRBJ1-1
V gene: TRBV3-1/TRBV3-2
CDR3 DNA: TGTGCCAGCTGGAAATTGGGACAGGAAGCTTTCTTT
CDR3 protein: CASWKLGQEAFF

clone size: few
D gene: TRBD1
J gene: TRBJ1-1
V gene: TRBV28
CDR3 DNA: TGTGCCAGCAGTGCGACAGGGAAGAACACTGAAGCTTTCTTT
CDR3 protein: CASSATGKNTEAFF

clone size: NA
D gene: NA
J gene: TRBJ1-5
V gene: TRBV18
CDR3 DNA: TGTGCCAGCTCATGGGGGCCCAGAACCTATAGCAATCAGCCCCAGCATTTT
CDR3 protein: CASSWGPRTYSNQPQHF

clone size: NA
D gene: NA
J gene: TRBJ1-5
V gene: TRBV6-6
CDR3 DNA: TGTGCCACATGGACAGTAAATCAGCCCCAGCATTTT
CDR3 protein: CATWTVNQPQHF

clone size: NA
D gene: NA
J gene: TRBJ2-7
V gene: TRBV1
CDR3 DNA: TGCACCAGCGGAAACAGGACAGCCCCACCCTACGAGCAGTACTTC
CDR3 protein: CTSGNRTAPPYEQYF

clone size: NA
D gene: NA
J gene: TRBJ1-3
V gene: TRBV30
CDR3 DNA: TGTGCCTGGAGTGTTGGCCTCTCTGGAAACACCATATATTTT
CDR3 protein: CAWSVGLSGNTIYF

clone size: NA
D gene: NA
J gene: TRBJ1-1
V gene: TRBV5-1
CDR3 DNA: TGCGCCAGCAGCTTGGCAGCGTCAGGGAAGAACACTGAAGCTTTCTTT
CDR3 protein: CASSLAASGKNTEAFF

clone size: NA
D gene: TRBD1
J gene: TRBJ2-5
V gene: TRBV29-1
CDR3 DNA: TGCAGCGTTGAAGGGGCGGCAGGGGGCGCAGAGACCCAGTACTTC
CDR3 protein: CSVEGAAGGAETQYF

clone size: NA
D gene: NA
J gene: TRBJ1-2
V gene: TRBV28
CDR3 DNA: TGTGCCAGCACCATTGGGGGGGCGAAGGGCTACACCTTC
CDR3 protein: CASTIGGAKGYTF

clone size: NA
D gene: TRBD1
J gene: TRBJ2-1
V gene: TRBV15
CDR3 DNA: TGTGCCACCAGCAGAGCCCGGGACAGTGGGTACAATGAGCAGTTCTTC
CDR3 protein: CATSRARDSGYNEQFF

clone size: NA
D gene: NA
J gene: TRBJ2-7
V gene: TRBV5-5
CDR3 DNA: TGTGCCAGCAGCTCCCCAGGCCTGAGCTCCTACGAGCAGTACTTC
CDR3 protein: CASSSPGLSSYEQYF

clone size: once
D gene: NA
J gene: TRBJ1-6
V gene: TRBV10-3
CDR3 DNA: TGTGCCATCAGTGCAGGGTCCTATAATTCACCCCTCCACTTT
CDR3 protein: CAISAGSYNSPLHF

clone size: NA
D gene: TRBD1
J gene: TRBJ1-3
V gene: TRBV28
CDR3 DNA: TGTGCCAGCAGCCCCACGACAGGGGAATTAGGAAACACCATATATTTT
CDR3 protein: CASSPTTGELGNTIYF

clone size: NA
D gene: TRBD2
J gene: TRBJ2-2
V gene: TRBV6-6
CDR3 DNA: TGTGCCAGCGGCCTAGCGGGGCAGGCCGGGGAGCTGTTTTTT
CDR3 protein: CASGLAGQAGELFF

clone size: NA
D gene: TRBD2
J gene: TRBJ2-7
V gene: TRBV5-8
CDR3 DNA: TGTGCCAGCAGCTTACTAGCGCTGAGCTCCTACGAGCAGTACTTC
CDR3 protein: CASSLLALSSYEQYF